The clone carrying this T cell receptor (beta chain) was detected once. The sample is drawn from a study of siplizumab effects on memory and regulatory T cells. Here immunoSEQ multiplex PCR was the method, and the copy in TCRdb shows in-frame clones only, minus some. The sample has around 100,000 clones; roughly 93% are singletons. V lost 5 bases and J 2 bases, leaving 13 bases between the germline ends. Looked up from germline, CDR1 is SGHTA and CDR2 is FQGNSA. This CDR3 has 15 residues. This chain uses TRBV7-2 with TRBJ1-5; a weak D match, TRBD1 (5 bases). Sequencing input: non-Treg CD4+ T cells sorted from blood. The sequence was obtained from a human donor in good health. CDR3: CASSPTGYGNQPQHF. CDR3 sequence (DNA): TGTGCCAGCAGCCCAACAGGTTATGGCAATCAGCCCCAGCATTTT.